Shown below are 30 T cell receptor beta chains from a single sample sequenced in a study of blood T cell repertoires in COVID-19. Clones were sequenced by immunoSEQ multiplex PCR, and TCRdb holds only the in-frame ones, with some missing. The table includes 150,000 to 200,000 clones, around 84% detected once. The specimen sequenced was peripheral blood. Every receptor here comes from a man aged 60 to 69 with COVID-19, enrolled during active disease.

The chain is built from TRBV7-8 and TRBJ1-5; tentatively, D is TRBD1 (6 bases). V lost 3 bases to trimming and J lost 7 bases, with 16 bases between them. The length of the CDR3 is 15 residues. CDR1 and CDR2 from the germline V gene are SGHVS and FQNEAQ. The CDR3 bases are TGTGCCAGCAGCTTTAATTACAGGGAGGGACAGCCCCAGCATTTT. Translating gives CASSFNYREGQPQHF.

The gene calls are TRBV27 and TRBJ2-7; 8 nucleotides agree with TRBD1. The CDR3 has 14 residues. The junction had 7 bases not matched to a gene; V was cut back by 7 bases and J by 2 bases. CDR1 is MNHEY, CDR2 SMNVEV, per germline (reference sequence). The CDR3 reads CASIRQGIPYEQYF. CDR3 in DNA: TGTGCCAGCATTCGACAGGGGATACCCTACGAGCAGTACTTC.

A word on this clone: Other DNA sequences from this sample encode an identical CDR3 as well. This chain uses TRBV7-2 with TRBJ1-2, with 9 bases identical to TRBD1. Germline V CDR1 and CDR2: SGHTA, FQGNSA. The CDR3 has 14 amino acids. The V gene end was trimmed by 5 bases and the J gene end by 5 bases; junction bases not matched to a gene: 6. The CDR3 DNA sequence: TGTGCCAGCAGCCCCGGGACAGGGACTTATGGCTACACCTTC. Its translation: CASSPGTGTYGYTF.

The chain is built from TRBV7-3 and TRBJ2-1; perhaps TRBD2 as D (5 bases). This CDR3 contains 18 residues. The germline V and J ends were trimmed by 1 base and 2 bases, with 18 bases remaining between them. Germline CDR1 reads SGHTA; CDR2 reads FQGTGA. In DNA form, the CDR3 reads TGTGCCAGCAGCTTAAACCCCCCCCGCGGGCAAACCTACAATGAGCAGTTCTTC. Its translation: CASSLNPPRGQTYNEQFF.

The chain joins TRBV25-1 to TRBJ1-5, with a weak D call TRBD1 (5 bases). Trimming removed 4 bases at V and 4 bases at J, with 8 bases between. In germline, CDR1 is MGHDK, CDR2 SYGVNS. CDR3 length: 13 amino acids. The DNA for the CDR3 is TGTGCCAGCAGTGGGGGCAGGAATCAGCCCCAGCATTTT. Its protein is CASSGGRNQPQHF.

This clone has only one observation. The V and J genes are TRBV27 and TRBJ1-1; D gene unclear. With 2 bases removed from V and 10 bases from J, the gap between germline ends came to 17 bases. The CDR3 extends over 14 amino acids. The germline V gene has CDR1 MNHEY and CDR2 SMNVEV (reference sequence). CDR3 sequence reads: CASSLKSGYRAAFF. The CDR3, as DNA: TGTGCCAGCAGTTTAAAGTCTGGGTACAGAGCAGCTTTCTTT.

V usage is TRBV19 and J usage is TRBJ1-1; D gene unclear. CDR3 length: 14 residues. Germline V CDR1 and CDR2: LNHDA, SQIVND (reference sequence). The germline V and J ends were trimmed by 4 bases and 0 bases, with 9 bases remaining between them. The CDR3 loop is CASSTQLMNTEAFF. The CDR3, as DNA: TGTGCCAGTAGTACACAGCTCATGAACACTGAAGCTTTCTTT.

In its sample, this clone was seen a few times. This chain connects TRBV7-8 to TRBJ2-5; tentative D call: TRBD2 (5 bases). Germline CDR1 is SGHVS and CDR2 is FQNEAQ. The CDR3 length is 13 residues. The germline V and J ends were trimmed by 6 bases and 5 bases, with 13 bases remaining between them. CDR3 amino acids: CASRTGVWETQYF. The CDR3 bases are TGTGCCAGCAGAACCGGGGTGTGGGAGACCCAGTACTTC.

This clone was picked up one time. V gene TRBV25-1 combines with J gene TRBJ2-5; a possible D gene is TRBD2 (5 bases). The germline V and J ends were trimmed by 1 base and 7 bases, with 13 bases remaining between them. The CDR3 extends over 14 amino acids. The germline gives CDR1 MGHDK, CDR2 SYGVNS. The CDR3 DNA reads TGTGCCAGCAGTGAATTTACGGCTAGCTGGACCCAGTACTTC. Translated: CASSEFTASWTQYF.

The chain recombines TRBV6-5 with TRBJ2-7; 11 bases are a match to TRBD2. J was trimmed by 4 bases and V by 5 bases; bases with no gene match: 1. Germline V lookup: CDR1 MNHEY, CDR2 SVGAGI. The length of the CDR3 is 13 residues. CDR3 sequence (DNA): TGTGCCAGCAGTACTAGCGGGAGATACGAGCAGTACTTC. Protein sequence: CASSTSGRYEQYF.

The CDR3 region is CASSLTRAEAFF. Written as DNA, the CDR3 is TGTGCCAGCAGTTTAACGCGGGCTGAAGCTTTCTTT. This rearrangement joins TRBV6-6 to TRBJ1-1, with unresolved D. Germline values: CDR1 MNHNY, CDR2 SVGAGI (reference sequence). The V gene lost 4 bases and the J gene lost 6 bases, with 9 bases spanning the gap. The CDR3 spans 12 residues.

The CDR3 DNA follows: TGTGCCAGCAGCAAGACAGGGGTGGACACTGAAGCTTTCTTT. This encodes CASSKTGVDTEAFF. The gene calls are TRBV6-5 and TRBJ1-1; TRBD1 agrees at 8 bases. The CDR3 contains 14 residues. The germline V gene has CDR1 MNHEY and CDR2 SVGAGI. The V gene end was trimmed by 6 bases and the J gene end by 3 bases; junction bases not matched to a gene: 6.

V is TRBV6-6 and J is TRBJ2-7, with 9 bases lining up with TRBD1. The germline V gene has CDR1 MNHNY and CDR2 SVGAGI (reference sequence). V trimming: 7 bases; J trimming: 3 bases; junction bases outside the gene matches: 1. CDR3 size: 12 residues. The CDR3 protein is CASKDRGYEQYF. The CDR3 nucleotides are TGTGCCAGCAAGGACAGGGGCTACGAGCAGTACTTC.

The chain couples TRBV18 to TRBJ2-2; 9 nucleotides match TRBD1. This CDR3 is 15 amino acids long. Trimming at V came to 3 bases and at J to 7 bases, leaving 6 bases not matched to a gene. Germline assignment: CDR1 KGHSH and CDR2 LQKENI. The CDR3 coding sequence is TGTGCCAGCTCACCGGTACGGACAGGGGACGGGGAGCTGTTTTTT. It translates to CASSPVRTGDGELFF.

The chain has TRBV10-3 and TRBJ1-2; D might be TRBD1 (5 bases). Germline V gene lookup returns CDR1 ENHRY and CDR2 SYGVKD. The CDR3 has 14 amino acids. Trimming pared 3 bases from V and 3 bases from J, leaving 11 bases between. Here the CDR3 DNA reads TGTGCCATCAGTGACGTAGGGGTCGACTATGGCTACACCTTC. Translating it yields CAISDVGVDYGYTF.

The gene calls are TRBV4-2 and TRBJ2-2, with D possibly matching TRBD2 (6 bases). The CDR3 has 15 residues. The germline V gene has CDR1 LGHNA and CDR2 YNFKEQ. Trimming removed 4 bases from V and 6 bases from J, with 15 bases in between. The CDR3 DNA is TGTGCCAGCAGCCTGCACCCGGGAGTCTCCGGGGAGCTGTTTTTT. Translation gives CASSLHPGVSGELFF.

The CDR3 sequence is CASSQDSGNTIYF. The CDR3 DNA is TGCGCCAGCAGCCAAGATTCGGGAAACACCATATATTTT. The rearrangement links TRBV4-3 to TRBJ1-3; D is unresolved. Germline V gene sequence: CDR1 LGHNA, CDR2 YSLEER. The CDR3 length is 13 residues. The V and J ends lost 0 bases and 4 bases respectively, with 4 bases between them.

The CDR3: CASSEGARYNSPLHF. The CDR3 coding sequence is TGTGCCAGCAGTGAGGGGGCGCGTTATAATTCACCCCTCCACTTT. The chain couples TRBV6-1 to TRBJ1-6, with D possibly TRBD1 on 6 matching bases. The germline V and J ends were trimmed by 3 bases and 4 bases, with 10 bases remaining between them. The CDR3 length is 15 residues. Looked up from germline, CDR1 is MNHNS and CDR2 is SASEGT.

The rearrangement links TRBV7-2 to TRBJ1-4, with TRBD1 identical over 11 bases. This CDR3 has 14 amino acids. CDR1 SGHTA and CDR2 FQGNSA come from the germline V gene. V lost 5 bases and J lost 6; bases outside the gene matches: 2. CDR3 nucleotides: TGTGCCAGCAGCAGGGACAGGGGGGATGAAAAACTGTTTTTT. It translates to CASSRDRGDEKLFF.

The chain is built from TRBV18 and TRBJ1-2; D is perhaps TRBD1 (5 bases). With 2 bases removed from V and 8 bases from J, the gap between germline ends came to 21 bases. The CDR3 runs to 16 residues. Germline values: CDR1 KGHSH, CDR2 LQKENI. CDR3 nucleotides: TGTGCCAGCTCACCAGAGAGAACCACTAGCTCAGGGGGCTACACCTTC. Translated, it gives CASSPERTTSSGGYTF. Complete variable domain (other parts from reference TRBV18 and TRBJ1-2): NAGVMQNPRHLVRRRGQEARLRCSPMKGHSHVYWYRQLPEEGLKFMVYLQKENIIDESGMPKERFSAEFPKEGPSILRIQQVVRGDSAAYFCASSPERTTSSGGYTFGSGTRLTVV.

The V and J genes are TRBV27 and TRBJ1-4; D gene ambiguous. This CDR3 is 13 amino acids long. Deletions cut 5 bases from V and 7 bases from J, with 11 bases between. Germline V gives CDR1 MNHEY, CDR2 SMNVEV (reference sequence). CDR3 protein: CASSPRVSEKLFF. CDR3 sequence (DNA): TGTGCCAGCAGTCCCCGGGTCTCTGAAAAACTGTTTTTT.

The chain employs TRBV7-9 and TRBJ1-2, with D maybe TRBD1 (6 bases). Trimming removed 1 base from V and 4 bases from J, with 13 bases in between. The CDR3 is 15 residues long. Germline V CDR1 and CDR2: SEHNR, FQNEAQ (reference sequence). This CDR3 is CASSLDYRVVYGYTF. The DNA of the CDR3 is TGTGCCAGCAGCTTAGATTACAGGGTAGTCTATGGCTACACCTTC.

This clone was picked up a small number of times. The chain couples TRBV7-2 to TRBJ2-1; 8 bases match TRBD2. This CDR3 is 14 amino acids long. V lost 4 bases, J lost 8 bases, and 7 bases stayed unmatched. Per germline, CDR1 SGHTA and CDR2 FQGNSA. This CDR3 reads CASSSPPGGDEQFF. The CDR3 region has the DNA TGTGCCAGCAGCTCACCACCCGGGGGGGATGAGCAGTTCTTC. Together with reference TRBV7-2 and TRBJ2-1, the CDR3 gives the full variable domain: GAGVSQSPSNKVTEKGKDVELRCDPISGHTALYWYRQSLGQGLEFLIYFQGNSAPDKSGLPSDRFSAERTGGSVSTLTIQRTQQEDSAVYLCASSSPPGGDEQFFGPGTRLTVL.

This clone was counted a single time. This chain joins TRBV28 and TRBJ2-3; D is uncertain. CDR3 size: 12 residues. Germline CDR1 MDHEN, CDR2 SYDVKM. V was trimmed by 5 bases and J by 10 bases, leaving 13 bases between them. The DNA for the CDR3 is TGTGCCAGCAGTCCATCTAGTACGGCGCAGTATTTT. As protein: CASSPSSTAQYF. The complete variable domain, with remaining parts taken from reference TRBV28 and TRBJ2-3, reads DVKVTQSSRYLVKRTGEKVFLECVQDMDHENMFWYRQDPGLGLRLIYFSYDVKMKEKGDIPEGYSVSREKKERFSLILESASTNQTSMYLCASSPSSTAQYFGPGTRLTVL.

The chain uses TRBV5-4 and TRBJ2-7; 9 bases map to TRBD1. CDR1 and CDR2 (germline): SGHNT, YYREEE (reference sequence). The CDR3 runs 14 residues. V gave up 0 bases and J gave up 2 bases; unmatched junction bases: 0. The CDR3 DNA follows: TGTGCCAGCAGCTTGGGGGACAGGGCCTACGAGCAGTACTTC. It encodes CASSLGDRAYEQYF.

The chain uses TRBV7-2 and TRBJ2-7; TRBD1 is a possible D gene (6 bases). CDR1 and CDR2 from the germline V gene are SGHTA and FQGNSA. CDR3 length: 15 amino acids. V was cut by 0 bases and J by 1 base, with 10 bases left in between. CDR3 sequence reads: CASSLAQGQSYEQYF. The CDR3 DNA sequence: TGTGCCAGCAGCTTAGCGCAAGGACAGTCCTACGAGCAGTACTTC.

There are a few counts of this clone. J is TRBJ1-2 and V is TRBV4-3, with 7 bases fitting TRBD1. This CDR3 contains 16 residues. The trim removed 0 bases at V and 6 bases at J, leaving 10 bases unmatched. The germline V gene encodes CDR1 LGHNA and CDR2 YSLEER. The CDR3 reads CASSQDRVQGPDGYTF. Written as DNA, the CDR3 is TGCGCCAGCAGCCAAGACCGGGTACAGGGGCCCGATGGCTACACCTTC.

In this sample, this clone turned up a few times. The chain combines TRBV6-2 or TRBV6-3 with TRBJ2-7; 7 bases map to TRBD1. The CDR3 has 16 amino acids. Germline values: CDR1 MNHEY, CDR2 SVGEGT. V dropped 6 bases and J dropped 4; count of bases not matched to a gene: 15. The CDR3 here is CASSPIWGTGAYEQYF. In nucleotides, the CDR3 is TGTGCCAGCAGCCCCATATGGGGCACAGGGGCATACGAGCAGTACTTC.

This chain links TRBV7-3 with TRBJ1-2; the D is unclear. The CDR3 contains 13 residues. V lost 3 bases to trimming and J lost 8 bases, with 13 bases between them. Germline CDR1 SGHTA, CDR2 FQGTGA. For the CDR3, the DNA is TGTGCCAGCAGCTTTGAGGGTTTTTTCGGCTACACCTTC. It yields the protein CASSFEGFFGYTF.

The chain uses TRBV4-1 and TRBJ2-5, with 14 nucleotides matching TRBD2. The CDR3 covers 16 residues. Per the germline V gene, CDR1 is MGHRA and CDR2 is YSYEKL. V was pared by 4 bases and J by 4 bases, with 5 bases of the junction left unmatched. CDR3 residues: CASSRTGTSGGETQYF. The CDR3 nucleotides are TGCGCCAGCAGCCGGACCGGGACTAGCGGGGGAGAGACCCAGTACTTC.